The present T cell receptor (beta chain) was sequenced within a study of tumor and adjacent non-tumor tissue in lung cancer. The overall study: Samples averaged about 4.17 million productive TCRbeta reads each.

TCRbeta libraries were built with three rounds of nested PCR, modified from ARM-PCR. TCRdb independently ran MiXCR on the multiplex PCR reads; one entry per CDR3 protein. The sample yields 100,000 or so distinct CDR3 sequences, about 62% seen once. The table lists this clonotype with a count of one. Its antigen is unknown. An end of the junction differs from the germline gene, which may be a read error. General study results and limits: Top 100 clones took a larger repertoire share in normal lung.

No cell sorting was done before RNA was extracted from the tissue. Distant lung tissue was collected more than 3 cm away from the tumor edge. Newly diagnosed lung cancer patients had thoracic surgery in China, August–late 2014, without prior chemotherapy. CDR3 length equals 16 residues. The germline gives CDR1 MGHRA, CDR2 YSYEKL. The sample comprised distant non-tumor lung tissue. The TCR comes from a man aged 30 to 45 with non-small cell lung cancer. The genes are TRBV4-1 and TRBJ2-1, with D tentatively TRBD2 (6 bases). The end of the DNA is better explained by TRBJ2-7, so the J call may be wrong. In nucleotides, the CDR3 is TGCTCCAGCAGTCAAGATTTGGGGGGTATCGACAATGAGCAGTACTTC. Translated: CSSSQDLGGIDNEQYF.